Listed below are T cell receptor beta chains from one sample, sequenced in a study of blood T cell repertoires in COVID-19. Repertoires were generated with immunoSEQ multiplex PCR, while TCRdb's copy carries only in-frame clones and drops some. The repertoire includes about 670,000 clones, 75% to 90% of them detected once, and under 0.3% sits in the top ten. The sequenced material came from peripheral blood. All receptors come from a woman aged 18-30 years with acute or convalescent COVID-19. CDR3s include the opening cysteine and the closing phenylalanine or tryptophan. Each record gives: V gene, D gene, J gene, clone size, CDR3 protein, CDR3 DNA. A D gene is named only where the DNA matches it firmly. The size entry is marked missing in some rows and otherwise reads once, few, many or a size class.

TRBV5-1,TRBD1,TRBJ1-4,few,CASRGQGAPNEKLFF,TGCGCCAGCAGAGGACAGGGGGCCCCTAATGAAAAACTGTTTTTT
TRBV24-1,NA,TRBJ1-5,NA,CATSFSGNQPQHF,TGTGCCACCAGTTTCTCAGGAAATCAGCCCCAGCATTTT
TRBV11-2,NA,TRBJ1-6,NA,CASSHGEGLAPLHF,TGTGCCAGCAGTCACGGGGAGGGTTTGGCACCCCTCCACTTT
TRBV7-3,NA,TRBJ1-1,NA,CASSLTAGNTEAFF,TGTGCCAGCAGCTTAACCGCGGGGAACACTGAAGCTTTCTTT
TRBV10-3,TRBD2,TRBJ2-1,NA,CAISESSGGPYNEQFF,TGTGCCATCAGTGAGAGTAGCGGGGGCCCCTACAATGAGCAGTTCTTC
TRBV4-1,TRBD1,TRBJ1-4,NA,CASSQDQTGDEKLFF,TGCGCCAGCAGCCAAGATCAAACAGGGGATGAAAAACTGTTTTTT
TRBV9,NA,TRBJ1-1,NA,CASSTYRDQNTEAFF,TGTGCCAGCAGCACCTACAGGGACCAAAACACTGAAGCTTTCTTT
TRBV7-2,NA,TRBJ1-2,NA,CASSSLGVEGYTF,TGTGCCAGCAGCTCCCTCGGGGTGGAAGGCTACACCTTC
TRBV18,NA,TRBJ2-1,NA,CASSQGEWNEQFF,TGTGCCAGCTCACAGGGGGAGTGGAATGAGCAGTTCTTC
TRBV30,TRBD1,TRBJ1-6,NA,CAWRGNRGYNSPLHF,TGTGCCTGGAGGGGAAACAGGGGCTATAATTCACCCCTCCACTTT
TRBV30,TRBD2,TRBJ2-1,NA,CASPGLAGGRGNEQFF,TGTGCCTCGCCGGGACTAGCGGGGGGACGGGGGAATGAGCAGTTCTTC